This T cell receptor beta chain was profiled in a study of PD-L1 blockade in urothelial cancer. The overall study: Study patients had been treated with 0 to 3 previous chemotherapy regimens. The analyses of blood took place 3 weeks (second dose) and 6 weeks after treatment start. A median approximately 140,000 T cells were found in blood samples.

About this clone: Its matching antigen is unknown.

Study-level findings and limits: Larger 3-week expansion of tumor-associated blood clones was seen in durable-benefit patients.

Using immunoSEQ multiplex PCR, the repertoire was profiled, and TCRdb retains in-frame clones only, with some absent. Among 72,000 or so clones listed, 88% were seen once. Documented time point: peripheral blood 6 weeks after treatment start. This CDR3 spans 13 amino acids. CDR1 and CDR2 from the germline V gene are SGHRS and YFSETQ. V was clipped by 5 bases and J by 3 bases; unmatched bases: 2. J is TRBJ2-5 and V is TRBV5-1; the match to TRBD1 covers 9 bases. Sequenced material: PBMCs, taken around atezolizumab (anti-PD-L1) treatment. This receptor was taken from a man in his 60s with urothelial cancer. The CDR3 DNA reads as TGCGCCAGCAGGGGACAGGGTAAAGAGACCCAGTACTTC. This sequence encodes CASRGQGKETQYF.